One sample yielded the 27 T cell receptor beta chains listed below, sequenced in a study of blood T cell repertoires in COVID-19. This table comes from immunoSEQ multiplex PCR, and its TCRdb copy is limited to in-frame clones, with some not included. The data contain some 300,000 clones, 89% of them singletons. Source material: PBMCs or T cells enriched from blood (not recorded which). Receptor source: a woman aged 50 to 65 who had been exposed to COVID-19.

The chain uses TRBV11-2 and TRBJ2-2; TRBD2 agrees at 12 bases. This CDR3 region has 17 residues. With 5 bases clipped from V and 2 bases from J, the junction kept 6 bases outside the gene matches. From germline, CDR1 is SGHAT and CDR2 FQNNGV. The CDR3 DNA is TGTGCCAGCAGCCGGACTAGCGGGGCTCAAAACACCGGGGAGCTGTTTTTT. It yields the protein CASSRTSGAQNTGELFF. Full variable domain (rest looked up from reference TRBV11-2 and TRBJ2-2): EAGVAQSPRYKIIEKRQSVAFWCNPISGHATLYWYQQILGQGPKLLIQFQNNGVVDDSQLPKDRFSAERLKGVDSTLKIQPAKLEDSAVYLCASSRTSGAQNTGELFFGEGSRLTVL.

The V call is TRBV6-5, the J call TRBJ2-7; tentatively, D is TRBD2 (5 bases). The V gene's germline CDR1 is MNHEY and CDR2 SVGAGI. V was trimmed by 8 bases and J by 0 bases, leaving 8 bases between them. CDR3 length: 12 residues. This CDR3 reads CASQGSSYEQYF. CDR3 DNA: TGTGCCAGCCAAGGGAGCTCCTACGAGCAGTACTTC.

The genes are TRBV16 and TRBJ1-1; 11 bases align to TRBD1. In germline, CDR1 is KGHSY, CDR2 FQNENV. The CDR3 has 14 amino acids. Unmatched junction bases numbered 6, after V lost 4 bases and J lost 8 bases. The CDR3 protein is CASSLGTGGREAFF. CDR3 nucleotide sequence: TGTGCCAGCAGCCTGGGGACAGGGGGTAGGGAAGCTTTCTTT.

DNA for the CDR3: TGTGCCAGCAGTGAATTGGGGGGACAGCTGGTAGAAGCTTTCTTT. This encodes CASSELGGQLVEAFF. The chain uses TRBV25-1 and TRBJ1-1; 7 positions match TRBD1. The CDR3 loop spans 15 amino acids. V was clipped by 1 base and J by 8 bases; unmatched bases: 10. CDR1 is MGHDK and CDR2 is SYGVNS in the germline V gene.

This clone occurred a few times. In DNA, the CDR3 is TGTGCCAGTAGTCGAAAAGGAGACACTGAAGCTTTCTTT. Protein sequence: CASSRKGDTEAFF. The J gene is TRBJ1-1, the V gene TRBV19; D remains unclear. Germline values: CDR1 LNHDA, CDR2 SQIVND (reference sequence). The CDR3 sequence is 13 residues long. Trimming shortened V by 5 bases and J by 3 bases, and 10 bases separated the two germline ends. Based on the CDR3 plus reference TRBV19 and TRBJ1-1, the full variable domain is DGGITQSPKYLFRKEGQNVTLSCEQNLNHDAMYWYRQDPGQGLRLIYYSQIVNDFQKGDIAEGYSVSREKKESFPLTVTSAQKNPTAFYLCASSRKGDTEAFFGQGTRLTVV.

The chain employs TRBV28 and TRBJ2-7; D perhaps matches TRBD1 (5 bases). Germline V gives CDR1 MDHEN, CDR2 SYDVKM. This CDR3 has 12 residues. The V end lost 6 bases, the J end lost 0 bases, and 6 bases lay between the germline ends. The CDR3 bases are TGTGCCAGCAGACAGGACTCCTACGAGCAGTACTTC. Amino acid sequence: CASRQDSYEQYF. The whole variable domain, filled in from reference TRBV28 and TRBJ2-7, reads DVKVTQSSRYLVKRTGEKVFLECVQDMDHENMFWYRQDPGLGLRLIYFSYDVKMKEKGDIPEGYSVSREKKERFSLILESASTNQTSMYLCASRQDSYEQYFGPGTRLTVT.

CDR3 in amino acids: CASSLLRSAETQYF. DNA of the CDR3: TGTGCCAGCAGCTTATTGCGGTCCGCAGAGACCCAGTACTTC. The chain combines TRBV7-2 with TRBJ2-5, with D uncertain. The CDR3 is made up of 14 amino acids. The V gene lost 2 bases and the J gene lost 4 bases, with 11 bases spanning the gap. Germline V lookup: CDR1 SGHTA, CDR2 FQGNSA. The whole variable domain, filled in from reference TRBV7-2 and TRBJ2-5, reads GAGVSQSPSNKVTEKGKDVELRCDPISGHTALYWYRQSLGQGLEFLIYFQGNSAPDKSGLPSDRFSAERTGGSVSTLTIQRTQQEDSAVYLCASSLLRSAETQYFGPGTRLLVL.

The CDR3 sequence is CAISEPGEGGELFF. CDR3 in DNA: TGTGCCATCAGTGAGCCCGGGGAGGGCGGGGAGCTGTTTTTT. This chain uses TRBV10-3 with TRBJ2-2; 7 positions match TRBD2. CDR3 length: 14 amino acids. Germline CDR1 reads ENHRY; CDR2 reads SYGVKD. Germline trimming cut 2 bases from V and 7 bases from J; bases unmatched to any gene: 4.

The rearrangement links TRBV3-1 (or the pseudogene TRBV3-2) to TRBJ1-6; TRBD1 agrees at 8 bases. The CDR3 has 15 amino acids. After removal of 1 base from V and 9 bases from J, the junction contained 5 bases not matched to a gene. The germline CDR1 and CDR2 sequences are LGHDT and YNNKEL (reference sequence). In DNA form, the CDR3 reads TGTGCCAGCAGCCAAGGGGGGACAGGATTTTCACCCCTCCACTTT. It specifies CASSQGGTGFSPLHF.

This clone was seen only once. The rearrangement uses TRBV29-1 and TRBJ1-1; D ambiguous. This CDR3 region has 12 residues. Per the germline V gene, CDR1 is SQVTM and CDR2 is ANQGSEA. The V and J ends lost 4 bases and 1 base respectively, with 7 bases between them. The CDR3, as DNA: TGCAGCGTTGGGAGGGCGAACACTGAAGCTTTCTTT. This translates into CSVGRANTEAFF.

A remark on this clone: At one end the junction does not follow the germline gene, possibly because of a read error. CDR3 coding DNA: TGTGCTAGCATCCCCCACCTCCAGGGTCCGCTGGCCACCGGGGAGCTGTTTTTT. This encodes CASIPHLQGPLATGELFF. The genes are TRBV7-7 and TRBJ2-2; TRBD1 might be the D (5 bases). The CDR3 has 18 residues. Germline CDR1 and CDR2: SSHAT and FNYEAQ (reference sequence).

The J gene is TRBJ2-1, the V gene TRBV7-9, with TRBD1 matching 7 bases. This CDR3 has 15 residues. From germline, CDR1 is SEHNR and CDR2 FQNEAQ (reference sequence). Trimming removed 5 bases from V and 5 bases from J; junction bases left unmatched: 9. The CDR3: CASSRYGQDDNEQFF. CDR3 coding DNA: TGTGCCAGCAGCCGCTACGGACAGGACGACAATGAGCAGTTCTTC.

CDR3 sequence reads: CASSARDRGTGELFF. CDR3 nucleotides: TGTGCCAGCAGCGCCAGGGACAGGGGAACCGGGGAGCTGTTTTTT. The J gene is TRBJ2-2, the V gene TRBV9; 10 nucleotides agree with TRBD1. CDR1 and CDR2 (germline): SGDLS, YYNGEE. The V and J ends lost 3 bases and 5 bases, in that order; junction bases with no gene match: 4. The CDR3 totals 15 residues.

The V call is TRBV30, the J call TRBJ1-4; D may be TRBD1 (6 bases). The CDR3 runs to 15 residues. Trimming took 0 bases from V and 6 from J, leaving 14 bases between them. Germline CDR1 is GTSNPN and CDR2 is SVGIG (reference sequence). CDR3 in amino acids: CAWSVRGGRYEKLFF. CDR3 nucleotide sequence: TGTGCCTGGAGTGTTCGGGGGGGCCGCTATGAAAAACTGTTTTTT.

This rearrangement joins TRBV14 to TRBJ2-5, with D unclear. Looked up from germline, CDR1 is SGHDN and CDR2 is FVKESK. Trimming took off 4 bases at V and 4 bases at J, with 10 bases between the two ends. This CDR3 is built from 13 residues. The CDR3 bases are TGTGCCAGCAGCCCTCGACTGGGAGAGACCCAGTACTTC. Translated, it gives CASSPRLGETQYF. The whole variable domain, filled in from reference TRBV14 and TRBJ2-5, reads EAGVTQFPSHSVIEKGQTVTLRCDPISGHDNLYWYRRVMGKEIKFLLHFVKESKQDESGMPNNRFLAERTGGTYSTLKVQPAELEDSGVYFCASSPRLGETQYFGPGTRLLVL.

The chain couples TRBV28 to TRBJ1-2; TRBD1 matches 8 bases. Per the germline V gene, CDR1 is MDHEN and CDR2 is SYDVKM. V was clipped by 2 bases and J by 8 bases; unmatched bases: 13. There are 16 residues in the CDR3. The CDR3 spells CASSLDLTRGLGGYTF. CDR3 nucleotides: TGTGCCAGCAGTTTAGATCTAACCAGGGGGCTAGGAGGCTACACCTTC.

The genes are TRBV29-1 and TRBJ1-1, with 9 nucleotides matching TRBD1. V shed 6 bases, J shed 1 base, and the junction held 12 bases outside the gene matches. CDR1 and CDR2 (germline): SQVTM, ANQGSEA. This CDR3 comprises 16 residues. The CDR3 protein is CSVAKFWGQGNTEAFF. CDR3 bases: TGCAGCGTCGCAAAATTTTGGGGACAGGGGAACACTGAAGCTTTCTTT.

This clone appeared a single time. J is TRBJ1-1 and V is TRBV29-1, with 8 bases matching TRBD1. Per germline, CDR1 SQVTM and CDR2 ANQGSEA. J gave up 0 bases and V 5 bases, and 5 bases lay outside the gene matches. CDR3 length: 14 residues. The DNA of the CDR3 is TGCAGCGTTCGACAGGGGCCTATGAACACTGAAGCTTTCTTT. Translating gives CSVRQGPMNTEAFF.

This clone is a singleton in its sample. The genes are TRBV5-1 and TRBJ2-7; D is undetermined. V was shortened by 0 bases and J by 0 bases, with 10 bases between the two germline ends. The germline CDR1 and CDR2 sequences are SGHRS and YFSETQ. The CDR3 runs to 15 residues. CDR3 amino acids: CASSLAPASSYEQYF. Written as DNA, the CDR3 is TGCGCCAGCAGCTTGGCCCCCGCCAGCTCCTACGAGCAGTACTTC. Variable domain in full (rest from reference TRBV5-1 and TRBJ2-7): KAGVTQTPRYLIKTRGQQVTLSCSPISGHRSVSWYQQTPGQGLQFLFEYFSETQRNKGNFPGRFSGRQFSNSRSEMNVSTLELGDSALYLCASSLAPASSYEQYFGPGTRLTVT.

The V gene is TRBV19, the J gene TRBJ2-7; D remains unclear. The CDR3 is 15 amino acids. The V end was cut by 1 base, the J end by 1 base, with 11 bases between. Germline loops: CDR1 LNHDA, CDR2 SQIVND (reference sequence). The CDR3 coding sequence is TGTGCCAGTAGTATAGCTCTGACAAGTTCCTACGAGCAGTACTTC. It codes for CASSIALTSSYEQYF.

The chain uses TRBV2 and TRBJ2-3; 9 positions agree with TRBD2. CDR3 length: 14 amino acids. CDR1 and CDR2 (germline): SNHLY, FYNNEI. V gave up 6 bases and J gave up 3 bases; unmatched junction bases: 4. The CDR3 is CASRGAGGTDTQYF. DNA of the CDR3: TGTGCCAGCAGGGGTGCGGGGGGGACAGATACGCAGTATTTT.

J is TRBJ1-2 and V is TRBV3-1 (or the pseudogene TRBV3-2); tentative D call: TRBD1 (6 bases). The germline V and J ends were trimmed by 6 bases and 4 bases, with 12 bases remaining between them. Germline CDR1 reads LGHDT; CDR2 reads YNNKEL (reference sequence). The CDR3 sequence is 13 residues long. The CDR3 loop is CASRRTDAYGYTF. The CDR3 region has the DNA TGTGCCAGCAGGCGGACAGACGCCTATGGCTACACCTTC.

The chain employs TRBV10-2 and TRBJ1-4; 8 bases fit TRBD1. Germline loops: CDR1 WSHSY, CDR2 SAAADI. The V gene end was trimmed by 6 bases and the J gene end by 7 bases; junction bases not matched to a gene: 4. This CDR3 comprises 13 residues. The DNA of the CDR3 is TGCGCCAGCAGGACAGGGGCGGGTGAAAAACTGTTTTTT. This sequence encodes CASRTGAGEKLFF.

The chain links TRBV4-1 to TRBJ1-3, with D unclear. Looked up from germline, CDR1 is MGHRA and CDR2 is YSYEKL. The V gene lost 0 bases and the J gene lost 4 bases, with 13 bases spanning the gap. The CDR3 covers 16 residues. The CDR3 here is CASSQDFLTVGNTIYF. The CDR3 DNA sequence: TGCGCCAGCAGCCAAGATTTTCTTACAGTGGGAAACACCATATATTTT.

The chain has TRBV3-1 (or the pseudogene TRBV3-2) and TRBJ1-2; possible D gene TRBD1, 6 bases. Germline values: CDR1 LGHDT, CDR2 YNNKEL (reference sequence). V shed 4 bases and J shed 8 bases, with 23 bases lying between them. There are 16 residues in the CDR3. In nucleotides, the CDR3 is TGTGCCAGCAGCCCCCTGTTGGGGGGGCTGGCGCGGGGCTACACCTTC. It is translated as CASSPLLGGLARGYTF.

V is TRBV19 and J is TRBJ2-4; possible D gene TRBD1, 6 bases. Deletions cut 10 bases from V and 6 bases from J, with 22 bases between. The germline gives CDR1 LNHDA, CDR2 SQIVND (reference sequence). This CDR3 spans 15 amino acids. CDR3 protein: CATTTAQQGRNIQYF. CDR3 sequence (DNA): TGTGCCACCACCACTGCCCAACAGGGAAGAAACATTCAGTACTTC.

The V gene is TRBV5-8, the J gene TRBJ1-6, with TRBD1 identical over 8 bases. The J segment lost 5 bases and the V segment lost 4 bases, leaving 5 bases of the junction unmatched. Germline V gene data show CDR1 as SGHTS and CDR2 as YDEGEE. The CDR3 covers 15 residues. CDR3 coding DNA: TGTGCCAGCAGCCGCCGGGGACAGGATAATTCACCCCTCCACTTT. Translation: CASSRRGQDNSPLHF.